Listed below are T cell receptor beta chains from one sample, sequenced in a study of blood T cell repertoires in COVID-19. Sequencing was performed with immunoSEQ multiplex PCR; in TCRdb, only in-frame clones are kept and a portion is missing. This sample has approximately 100,000 clones, with roughly nine tenths found just once. The sequenced sample consisted of peripheral blood. These receptors originate from a woman older than 75 with acute or convalescent COVID-19. CDR3s include the opening cysteine and the closing phenylalanine or tryptophan. Each record gives: V gene, clone size, D gene, J gene, CDR3 length, CDR3 DNA, CDR3 protein. D genes are given only for firm matches. Rows may omit the clone size; those that give it use once, few, many or a size class.

V gene: TRBV6-5; clone size: NA; D gene: TRBD1; J gene: TRBJ1-2; CDR3 length: 15; CDR3 DNA: TGTGCCAGCAGTTCCGGACAGGGCCCGTCCTATGGCTACACCTTC; CDR3 protein: CASSSGQGPSYGYTF
V gene: TRBV5-1; clone size: NA; D gene: NA; J gene: TRBJ1-3; CDR3 length: 15; CDR3 DNA: TGCGCCAGCACGGAAACGGGATTCTCTGGAAACACCATATATTTT; CDR3 protein: CASTETGFSGNTIYF
V gene: TRBV14; clone size: NA; D gene: NA; J gene: TRBJ1-1; CDR3 length: 13; CDR3 DNA: TGTGCCAGCAGCCAAGCTCCGAGCACTGAAGCTTTCTTT; CDR3 protein: CASSQAPSTEAFF
V gene: TRBV18; clone size: NA; D gene: TRBD1; J gene: TRBJ1-2; CDR3 length: 15; CDR3 DNA: TGTGCCAGCTCACCGAAGGTAAAGACAGGGTCTGGCTACACCTTC; CDR3 protein: CASSPKVKTGSGYTF
V gene: TRBV28; clone size: few; D gene: NA; J gene: TRBJ1-6; CDR3 length: 17; CDR3 DNA: TGTGCCAGCAGTTTAACAAGTCGGGGGGGTTTCCTTTCACCCCTCCACTTT; CDR3 protein: CASSLTSRGGFLSPLHF
V gene: TRBV7-8; clone size: NA; D gene: NA; J gene: TRBJ1-6; CDR3 length: 14; CDR3 DNA: TGTGCCAGCAGCTTACAGTCCTATAATTCACCCCTCCACTTT; CDR3 protein: CASSLQSYNSPLHF
V gene: TRBV5-5; clone size: NA; D gene: TRBD1; J gene: TRBJ1-1; CDR3 length: 14; CDR3 DNA: TGTGCCAGCAGCTTAACACAGGGGTGGACTGAAGCTTTCTTT; CDR3 protein: CASSLTQGWTEAFF
V gene: TRBV28; clone size: NA; D gene: NA; J gene: TRBJ2-7; CDR3 length: 13; CDR3 DNA: TGTGCCAGCAGTTTGTCGGGGATCTACGAGCAGTACTTC; CDR3 protein: CASSLSGIYEQYF
V gene: TRBV7-8; clone size: NA; D gene: TRBD2; J gene: TRBJ2-2; CDR3 length: 16; CDR3 DNA: TGTGCCAGCAGCCGGACTAGCGGGGGGCGGGGCGGGGAGCTGTTTTTT; CDR3 protein: CASSRTSGGRGGELFF
V gene: TRBV27; clone size: NA; D gene: NA; J gene: TRBJ1-1; CDR3 length: 11; CDR3 DNA: TGTGCCAGCTCTCGGGGCACTGAAGCTTTCTTT; CDR3 protein: CASSRGTEAFF
V gene: TRBV7-2; clone size: NA; D gene: NA; J gene: TRBJ1-5; CDR3 length: 14; CDR3 DNA: TGTGCCAGCAGCTTTTGGGGGGTCAATCAGCCCCAGCATTTT; CDR3 protein: CASSFWGVNQPQHF
V gene: TRBV5-1; clone size: NA; D gene: TRBD2; J gene: TRBJ2-1; CDR3 length: 15; CDR3 DNA: TGCGCCAGCAGCTTAGGACTAGCGGGGGTCAATGAGCAGTTCTTC; CDR3 protein: CASSLGLAGVNEQFF
V gene: TRBV9; clone size: NA; D gene: TRBD2; J gene: TRBJ2-2; CDR3 length: 17; CDR3 DNA: TGTGCCAGCAGCGTTGCGCTTGGGACTAGCAACACCGGAGAGCTGTTTTTT; CDR3 protein: CASSVALGTSNTGELFF
V gene: TRBV4-1; clone size: once; D gene: TRBD1; J gene: TRBJ2-7; CDR3 length: 13; CDR3 DNA: TGCGCCAGCAGCCCCGACAGGGCCTACGAGCAGTACTTC; CDR3 protein: CASSPDRAYEQYF
V gene: TRBV5-6; clone size: once; D gene: TRBD1; J gene: TRBJ1-5; CDR3 length: 16; CDR3 DNA: TGTGCCAGCAGCTGGGGGACAGGGGGTGGCAATCAGCCCCAGCATTTT; CDR3 protein: CASSWGTGGGNQPQHF
V gene: TRBV7-6; clone size: once; D gene: NA; J gene: TRBJ2-7; CDR3 length: 14; CDR3 DNA: TGTGCCAGCAGCTTGAACGGTTTCTCCTACGAGCAGTACTTC; CDR3 protein: CASSLNGFSYEQYF
V gene: TRBV5-8; clone size: NA; D gene: NA; J gene: TRBJ1-2; CDR3 length: 13; CDR3 DNA: TGTGCCAGCAGCCCCCTCGGAGTCGGCGGCTACACCTTC; CDR3 protein: CASSPLGVGGYTF
V gene: TRBV18; clone size: NA; D gene: NA; J gene: TRBJ1-5; CDR3 length: 15; CDR3 DNA: TGTGCCAGCTCACCTGGGGGCCTGAGCAATCAGCCCCAGCATTTT; CDR3 protein: CASSPGGLSNQPQHF
V gene: TRBV4-3; clone size: NA; D gene: NA; J gene: TRBJ1-1; CDR3 length: 14; CDR3 DNA: TGCGCCAGCAGCCAAGATTTGGCCGTCACTGAAGCTTTCTTT; CDR3 protein: CASSQDLAVTEAFF
V gene: TRBV18; clone size: once; D gene: TRBD1; J gene: TRBJ2-7; CDR3 length: 14; CDR3 DNA: TGTGCCAGCTCACCCGGGACAGGGTCCTACGAGCAGTACTTC; CDR3 protein: CASSPGTGSYEQYF
V gene: TRBV3-1/TRBV3-2; clone size: few; D gene: TRBD2; J gene: TRBJ2-7; CDR3 length: 16; CDR3 DNA: TGTGCCAGCAGCCAAGGGGACGGGGGGGGACCCTACGAGCAGTACTTC; CDR3 protein: CASSQGDGGGPYEQYF
V gene: TRBV5-1; clone size: NA; D gene: NA; J gene: TRBJ1-1; CDR3 length: 15; CDR3 DNA: TGCGCCAGCAGCCCTTCGGGCGGGATCAACACTGAAGCTTTCTTT; CDR3 protein: CASSPSGGINTEAFF
V gene: TRBV18; clone size: NA; D gene: TRBD2; J gene: TRBJ2-1; CDR3 length: 17; CDR3 DNA: TGTGCCAGCTCACCACCGGAAGGGGCGGGGGGGACGAATGAGCAGTTCTTC; CDR3 protein: CASSPPEGAGGTNEQFF
V gene: TRBV5-6; clone size: few; D gene: NA; J gene: TRBJ2-7; CDR3 length: 12; CDR3 DNA: TGTGCCAGCAGCTTGACAGGGAGTGAGCAGTACTTC; CDR3 protein: CASSLTGSEQYF
V gene: TRBV6-2/TRBV6-3; clone size: NA; D gene: TRBD1; J gene: TRBJ1-1; CDR3 length: 16; CDR3 DNA: TGTGCCAGCAGCCCTCACAGGGGGCGGTTGAACACTGAAGCTTTCTTT; CDR3 protein: CASSPHRGRLNTEAFF